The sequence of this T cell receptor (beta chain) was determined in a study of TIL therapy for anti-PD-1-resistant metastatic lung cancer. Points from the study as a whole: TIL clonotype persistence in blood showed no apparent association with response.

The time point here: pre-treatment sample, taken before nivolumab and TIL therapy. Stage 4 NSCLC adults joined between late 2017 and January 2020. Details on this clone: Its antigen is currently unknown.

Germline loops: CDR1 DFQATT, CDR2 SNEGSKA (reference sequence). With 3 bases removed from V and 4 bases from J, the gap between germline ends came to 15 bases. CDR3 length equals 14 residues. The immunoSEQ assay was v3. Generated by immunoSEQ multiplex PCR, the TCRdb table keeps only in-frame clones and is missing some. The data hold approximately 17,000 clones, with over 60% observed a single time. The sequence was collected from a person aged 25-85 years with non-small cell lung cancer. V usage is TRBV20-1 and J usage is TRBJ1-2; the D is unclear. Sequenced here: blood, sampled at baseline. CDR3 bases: TGCAGTGCTAGTGACCCGGCTCGAAGCTATGGCTACACCTTC. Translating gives CSASDPARSYGYTF.